These T cell receptor beta chains were read from a single sample in a study of blood T cell repertoires in COVID-19. Some clones are missing from TCRdb's copy, which holds only in-frame ones; the method was immunoSEQ multiplex PCR. The sample includes more than 100,000 clones, around 90% of them seen just once. Sequenced material: peripheral blood. Receptor source: a woman aged 45-65 years with active or convalescent COVID-19. Each CDR3 is given with its conserved first and last residue.

V gene,J gene,CDR3 protein
TRBV5-1,TRBJ2-6,CASRASGSRSGANVLTF
TRBV15,TRBJ2-2,CATSRDRGGTGELFF
TRBV19,TRBJ1-1,CASRARQGAGEAFF
TRBV9,TRBJ2-1,CASSGPGDRIYNEQFF
TRBV7-9,TRBJ2-1,CASSLGGLAGELFF
TRBV9,TRBJ2-1,CASSVLGTRDNEQFF
TRBV18,TRBJ1-4,CASSPSRTGNEKLFF
TRBV29-1,TRBJ2-7,CSVEDDGVWSEQYF
TRBV5-4,TRBJ1-3,CASSPTHRDRNTIYF
TRBV3-1/TRBV3-2,TRBJ2-3,CASSSYGTSGDTDTQYF
TRBV7-2,TRBJ2-7,CASSLWLGAYEQYF